This entry describes one T cell receptor (beta chain). This record comes from a study of cytomegalovirus exposure and HLA in healthy donors. Use of 60 Vbeta and 13 Jbeta primers characterized the PCR. The assay was immunoSEQ multiplex PCR, and TCRdb's table has in-frame clones only and misses some. The sample records some 88,000 clones, approximately 71% being singletons. Germline values: CDR1 LNHDA, CDR2 SQIVND (reference sequence). Trimming took 5 bases from V and 1 from J, leaving 8 bases between them. The CDR3 has 13 amino acids. The chain carries TRBV19 and TRBJ1-1, with D possibly matching TRBD1 (6 bases). Sequenced: PBMCs. The sequence was collected from a woman in her late teens or twenties in good health and CMV-seropositive. The CDR3 reads CASSRTANTEAFF. Written as DNA, the CDR3 is TGTGCCAGTAGTCGGACAGCGAACACTGAAGCTTTCTTT.